Below, 22 T cell receptor beta chains from the same sample are listed, as sequenced in a study of T cell responses to AZD1222 COVID-19 vaccine. Generated by immunoSEQ multiplex PCR, the TCRdb table keeps only in-frame clones and is missing some. This sample yields 130,000 or so clones, of which approximately 90% are seen a single time; approximately 3.7% belongs to the top ten. The material was peripheral blood, obtained 28 days after the second AZD1222 dose. These receptors all come from an adult who received the AZD1222 COVID-19 vaccine.

This clone was recorded a few times. The chain is built from TRBV14 and TRBJ1-6; maybe TRBD1 (5 bases). CDR1 is SGHDN, CDR2 FVKESK, per germline. CDR3 length: 15 residues. V lost 3 bases and J lost 10, with 16 bases in between. The CDR3 nucleotides are TGTGCCAGCAGCCAGCACGGGGCGGGGGGGTCACCCCTCCACTTT. It encodes CASSQHGAGGSPLHF.

The chain carries TRBV9 and TRBJ1-1, with 8 bases fitting TRBD1. This CDR3 has 16 residues. After removal of 5 bases from V and 8 bases from J, the junction contained 17 bases not matched to a gene. Germline assignment: CDR1 SGDLS and CDR2 YYNGEE. CDR3 in amino acids: CASRVDRGSREAEAFF. The DNA of the CDR3 is TGTGCCAGCAGGGTCGACAGGGGATCGCGCGAAGCCGAAGCTTTCTTT.

The chain is built from TRBV28 and TRBJ1-2; possible D gene TRBD1, 5 bases. Germline CDR1 reads MDHEN; CDR2 reads SYDVKM. V dropped 10 bases and J dropped 6 bases, with 21 bases sitting between them. The CDR3 consists of 14 residues. The DNA for the CDR3 is TGTGCCACCGCCCAGGTCCCAGGGTATAATGGCTACACCTTC. This sequence encodes CATAQVPGYNGYTF.

The chain combines TRBV7-9 with TRBJ1-4; D possibly corresponds to TRBD1 (6 bases). The CDR3 totals 15 residues. Germline V gene sequence: CDR1 SEHNR, CDR2 FQNEAQ (reference sequence). Trimming cost V 3 bases and J 0 bases, with 8 bases left between them. The DNA of the CDR3 is TGTGCCAGCAGCTTGGACAGAGCAACTAATGAAAAACTGTTTTTT. Amino acids: CASSLDRATNEKLFF.

The chain is built from TRBV19 and TRBJ2-7, with D uncertain. The CDR3 consists of 13 residues. Germline CDR1 and CDR2: LNHDA and SQIVND (reference sequence). V lost 6 bases to trimming and J lost 3 bases, with 12 bases between them. CDR3 protein: CASSYGQNYEQYF. CDR3 sequence (DNA): TGTGCCAGTAGCTACGGGCAAAACTACGAGCAGTACTTC.

The chain is built from TRBV19 and TRBJ1-5; TRBD1 might be the D (6 bases). This CDR3 has 14 residues. V lost 6 bases and J 0 bases, leaving 9 bases between the germline ends. In germline, CDR1 is LNHDA, CDR2 SQIVND (reference sequence). CDR3 DNA: TGTGCCAGTAGATGGACAGATAGCAATCAGCCCCAGCATTTT. Its protein product is CASRWTDSNQPQHF.

This chain links TRBV7-9 with TRBJ2-3; 13 bases line up with TRBD2. Germline loops: CDR1 SEHNR, CDR2 FQNEAQ (reference sequence). Trimming took 4 bases from V and 6 from J; bases not matched to a gene: 1. CDR3 length: 14 amino acids. Here the CDR3 reads CASSWGLAGDTQYF. CDR3 in DNA: TGTGCCAGCAGCTGGGGACTAGCGGGGGATACGCAGTATTTT.

The J gene is TRBJ1-6, the V gene TRBV10-1; a weak D match, TRBD1 (5 bases). The germline CDR1 and CDR2 sequences are WNHNN and SYGVQD (reference sequence). Trimming took 7 bases from V and 12 from J, leaving 16 bases between them. CDR3 length: 13 amino acids. CDR3 in amino acids: CASIDSGGRPLHF. The CDR3 coding sequence is TGCGCCAGCATTGACAGTGGTGGTCGACCCCTCCACTTT.

V is TRBV5-3 and J is TRBJ2-2; possible D gene TRBD1, 6 bases. TRBV5-3 carries the ORF label, with uncertain function. V was cut by 4 bases and J by 9 bases, with 19 bases left in between. The length of the CDR3 is 15 residues. CDR3 sequence: CARSAGWTRGRELFF. DNA of the CDR3: TGTGCCAGAAGCGCAGGTTGGACCAGGGGCCGGGAGCTGTTTTTT.

The rearrangement links TRBV6-5 to TRBJ1-5; TRBD1 matches 7 bases. Germline V gives CDR1 MNHEY, CDR2 SVGAGI. The V and J ends lost 2 bases and 3 bases, in that order; junction bases with no gene match: 7. CDR3 length: 16 residues. The DNA for the CDR3 is TGTGCCAGCAGTTACGCGACAGGGACATACAATCAGCCCCAGCATTTT. It codes for CASSYATGTYNQPQHF.

The chain uses TRBV6-2 or TRBV6-3 and TRBJ2-2, with D unresolved. The CDR3 covers 16 residues. Between the trimmed V and J ends, which lost 3 bases and 4 bases, there was a span of 15 bases. Germline V gene sequence: CDR1 MNHEY, CDR2 SVGEGT. The CDR3 sequence: CASSYPLRSSTGELFF. The CDR3 nucleotides are TGTGCCAGCAGTTATCCCCTTCGATCGAGCACCGGGGAGCTGTTTTTT.

The chain carries TRBV7-9 and TRBJ2-1; D gene uncertain. The CDR3 totals 16 residues. The V and J ends lost 5 bases and 5 bases respectively, with 19 bases between them. Germline CDR1 and CDR2: SEHNR and FQNEAQ (reference sequence). DNA for the CDR3: TGTGCCAGCAGCCCGAAACGACGGATTTCCCACAATGAGCAGTTCTTC. Its protein product is CASSPKRRISHNEQFF.

The chain combines TRBV7-9 with TRBJ2-7; 9 bases are a match to TRBD2. The ends lost 5 bases at V and 2 bases at J; junction bases unmatched: 4. The V gene's germline CDR1 is SEHNR and CDR2 FQNEAQ (reference sequence). The CDR3 loop spans 14 amino acids. The CDR3 sequence is CASSQVAGAYEQYF. The CDR3 region has the DNA TGTGCCAGCAGCCAAGTAGCGGGAGCCTACGAGCAGTACTTC.

The gene calls are TRBV9 and TRBJ2-3, with 7 nucleotides matching TRBD2. Germline V gene lookup returns CDR1 SGDLS and CDR2 YYNGEE. This CDR3 region has 14 residues. The ends lost 2 bases at V and 0 bases at J; junction bases unmatched: 0. The CDR3 region has the DNA TGTGCCAGCAGCGTTAGCGGGAGCACAGATACGCAGTATTTT. As protein: CASSVSGSTDTQYF.

The gene calls are TRBV27 and TRBJ1-2, with TRBD1 matching over 8 bases. V shed 3 bases and J 9 bases; nucleotides not matched to a gene: 3. The CDR3 runs 12 residues. CDR1 MNHEY and CDR2 SMNVEV come from the germline V gene (reference sequence). The CDR3 sequence is CASSFRQGSYTF. DNA of the CDR3: TGTGCCAGCAGTTTCCGACAGGGGAGCTACACCTTC.

The chain is built from TRBV18 and TRBJ1-2; possible D gene TRBD1, 6 bases. The V and J ends lost 6 bases and 6 bases respectively, with 14 bases between them. The CDR3 totals 13 residues. Germline-derived CDR1 and CDR2 are KGHSH and LQKENI. CDR3 protein: CASSLQGIDGYTF. The CDR3 DNA reads as TGTGCCAGCTCTCTACAGGGTATCGATGGCTACACCTTC.

The chain couples TRBV19 to TRBJ1-2; D is uncertain. The CDR3 has 14 amino acids. Between the trimmed V and J ends, which lost 0 bases and 7 bases, there was a span of 12 bases. Germline loops: CDR1 LNHDA, CDR2 SQIVND (reference sequence). The CDR3 coding sequence is TGTGCCAGTAGTATAGATCATCAGGTCCCTGGCTACACCTTC. It yields the protein CASSIDHQVPGYTF.

The chain combines TRBV5-5 with TRBJ1-1, with D possibly matching TRBD1 (5 bases). The length of the CDR3 is 14 residues. Per germline, CDR1 SGHKS and CDR2 YYEKEE (reference sequence). Trimming shortened V by 0 bases and J by 8 bases, and 14 bases separated the two germline ends. CDR3 amino acids: CASSLARAVREAFF. CDR3 in DNA: TGTGCCAGCAGCTTGGCCAGGGCCGTAAGAGAAGCTTTCTTT. The whole variable domain, remainder taken from reference TRBV5-5 and TRBJ1-1, is DAGVTQSPTHLIKTRGQQVTLRCSPISGHKSVSWYQQVLGQGPQFIFQYYEKEERGRGNFPDRFSARQFPNYSSELNVNALLLGDSALYLCASSLARAVREAFFGQGTRLTVV.

V usage is TRBV19 and J usage is TRBJ1-3; D is ambiguous. CDR3 length: 12 residues. The V gene's germline CDR1 is LNHDA and CDR2 SQIVND (reference sequence). Between the trimmed V and J ends, which lost 8 bases and 0 bases, there was a span of 5 bases. CDR3 DNA sequence: TGTGCCAGTTCCAACTCTGGAAACACCATATATTTT. It specifies CASSNSGNTIYF.

The gene calls are TRBV27 and TRBJ1-4, with D possibly TRBD1 on 5 matching bases. The CDR3 consists of 14 residues. Germline V gene lookup returns CDR1 MNHEY and CDR2 SMNVEV (reference sequence). V was pared by 7 bases and J by 7 bases, with 16 bases between. In DNA form, the CDR3 reads TGTGCCAGCACCGCCAGGGTTAGGCGTGAAAAACTGTTTTTT. Its protein is CASTARVRREKLFF.

This chain links TRBV28 with TRBJ2-1; 9 positions match TRBD2. V lost 7 bases and J lost 7; bases outside the gene matches: 11. The CDR3 extends over 15 amino acids. Per germline, CDR1 MDHEN and CDR2 SYDVKM. The CDR3 here is CASKGAGGPENEQFF. CDR3 DNA sequence: TGTGCCAGCAAGGGGGCGGGAGGGCCGGAGAATGAGCAGTTCTTC. Together with reference TRBV28 and TRBJ2-1, the CDR3 gives the full variable domain: DVKVTQSSRYLVKRTGEKVFLECVQDMDHENMFWYRQDPGLGLRLIYFSYDVKMKEKGDIPEGYSVSREKKERFSLILESASTNQTSMYLCASKGAGGPENEQFFGPGTRLTVL.

Turning to this clone: Distinct nucleotide sequences in the sample also encode this CDR3. CDR3 sequence (DNA): TGTGCCAGCAGCTTGGGGGGGTACGAGCAGTACTTC. Protein product: CASSLGGYEQYF. This sequence joins TRBV5-6 and TRBJ2-7; D is perhaps TRBD1 or TRBD2 (5 bases each). Trimming took off 0 bases at V and 4 bases at J, with 5 bases between the two ends. The germline gives CDR1 SGHDT, CDR2 YYEEEE. CDR3 length: 12 residues.